This is a list of T cell receptor beta chains from one sample in a study of OX40 agonist ivuxolimab in advanced cancers. Some clones are missing from TCRdb's copy, which holds only in-frame ones; the method was immunoSEQ multiplex PCR. The sample holds 70,000 to 95,000 clones; approximately 91% are singletons and the top ten take around 0.72%. The specimen was CD4+ or CD8+ T cells sorted from blood, collected in a trial of the OX40 agonist ivuxolimab. Receptor source: an adult with an advanced solid tumor such as melanoma, head and neck, liver or kidney cancer. CDR3s leave out the opening cysteine and the closing phenylalanine or tryptophan. Expanded clones get a size class; other rows say once, few or many, or leave the size out.

J: TRBJ2-3; size: NA; V: TRBV14; CDR3: ASSQTSGRIDTQY
J: TRBJ1-5; size: NA; V: TRBV28; CDR3: ATHGQGEQPQH
J: TRBJ2-1; size: NA; V: TRBV5-1; CDR3: ASSLTTTGYNEQF
J: TRBJ1-5; size: NA; V: TRBV18; CDR3: ASSPGSNQPQH
J: TRBJ1-6; size: NA; V: TRBV10-3; CDR3: AISENNSPLH
J: TRBJ2-1; size: NA; V: TRBV7-2; CDR3: ASSLGGFGEQF
J: TRBJ1-1; size: NA; V: TRBV5-1; CDR3: ASSLAGQSNTEAF
J: TRBJ1-4; size: NA; V: TRBV18; CDR3: ASSQPPGTTNEKLF
J: TRBJ2-7; size: NA; V: TRBV27; CDR3: ASSLSTAGGNNEQY
J: NA; size: NA; V: TRBV5-4; CDR3: ASEKLPATNYEQY
J: TRBJ1-1; size: NA; V: TRBV7-2; CDR3: ASSLALVNTEAF
J: TRBJ2-7; size: NA; V: TRBV28; CDR3: ASSWTPSSSYEQY
J: TRBJ2-3; size: NA; V: TRBV5-8; CDR3: ASSTGLAGVTDTQY
J: TRBJ2-2; size: once; V: TRBV5-8; CDR3: ASSLRRANTGELF
J: TRBJ2-6; size: NA; V: TRBV28; CDR3: ATDGGAGANVLT
J: TRBJ1-6; size: NA; V: TRBV6-5; CDR3: ASSDSSYNSPLH
J: TRBJ1-1; size: NA; V: TRBV19; CDR3: ASRSIGAKSFEAF
J: TRBJ2-1; size: NA; V: TRBV27; CDR3: ASSLIGGSGSWNEQF
J: TRBJ2-1; size: NA; V: TRBV10-3; CDR3: AIGTSGVNEQF
J: TRBJ2-7; size: NA; V: TRBV11-2; CDR3: ASSLDNQRGLTNTYEQY
J: TRBJ1-4; size: NA; V: TRBV28; CDR3: ASSETGSEKLF
J: TRBJ2-1; size: NA; V: TRBV29-1; CDR3: SVESPGRGFYNEQF
J: TRBJ2-7; size: NA; V: TRBV5-1; CDR3: ASSSGEGEQY
J: TRBJ2-5; size: few; V: TRBV10-2; CDR3: ASRGLLEGTQY
J: TRBJ1-5; size: few; V: TRBV2; CDR3: ASSGQVSNQPQH
J: TRBJ2-3; size: once; V: TRBV7-8; CDR3: ASSSPGTGFTDTQY
J: TRBJ2-1; size: NA; V: TRBV28; CDR3: ASSLRTGWF
J: TRBJ1-3; size: NA; V: TRBV28; CDR3: ASSSTGEGSGNTIY
J: TRBJ2-1; size: NA; V: TRBV5-1; CDR3: ASSLQSSGDEQF
J: TRBJ1-2; size: NA; V: TRBV19; CDR3: ASSIPPLANGYT
J: TRBJ2-4; size: NA; V: TRBV14; CDR3: ASSQDYMTAKNIQY
J: TRBJ1-6; size: once; V: TRBV7-9; CDR3: ASSSGQGNNSPLH
J: TRBJ1-4; size: NA; V: TRBV5-1; CDR3: ASSSITGNNEKLF
J: TRBJ1-4; size: NA; V: TRBV21-1; CDR3: ASSKPRATNEKLF
J: TRBJ1-5; size: NA; V: TRBV7-2; CDR3: ASSLVSQGQPQH
J: TRBJ2-5; size: NA; V: TRBV30; CDR3: AWILGFGKQAGRQETQY
J: TRBJ2-3; size: NA; V: TRBV29-1; CDR3: SVGEAGGPSDTQY
J: TRBJ1-2; size: NA; V: TRBV6-5; CDR3: ASSRAVNYGYT
J: TRBJ2-5; size: NA; V: TRBV19; CDR3: ASSSGTGAETQY
J: TRBJ1-5; size: NA; V: TRBV4-1; CDR3: ASSQDPGQGYQPQH
J: TRBJ2-5; size: NA; V: TRBV18; CDR3: ASSPGLDQETQY
J: TRBJ1-5; size: NA; V: TRBV19; CDR3: ASNGGNQPQH
J: TRBJ2-5; size: NA; V: TRBV5-1; CDR3: ASSLQPGLQETQY
J: TRBJ1-1; size: NA; V: TRBV5-5; CDR3: ASSLGDFPSNTEAF
J: TRBJ2-1; size: once; V: TRBV11-2; CDR3: ASSLDGGTGVVNEQF
J: TRBJ2-7; size: NA; V: TRBV7-8; CDR3: ASSPGQRSYEQY
J: TRBJ2-1; size: once; V: TRBV6-7; CDR3: ASRASGTSSYNEQF
J: TRBJ2-2; size: NA; V: TRBV7-7; CDR3: ASSESGRMTGELF